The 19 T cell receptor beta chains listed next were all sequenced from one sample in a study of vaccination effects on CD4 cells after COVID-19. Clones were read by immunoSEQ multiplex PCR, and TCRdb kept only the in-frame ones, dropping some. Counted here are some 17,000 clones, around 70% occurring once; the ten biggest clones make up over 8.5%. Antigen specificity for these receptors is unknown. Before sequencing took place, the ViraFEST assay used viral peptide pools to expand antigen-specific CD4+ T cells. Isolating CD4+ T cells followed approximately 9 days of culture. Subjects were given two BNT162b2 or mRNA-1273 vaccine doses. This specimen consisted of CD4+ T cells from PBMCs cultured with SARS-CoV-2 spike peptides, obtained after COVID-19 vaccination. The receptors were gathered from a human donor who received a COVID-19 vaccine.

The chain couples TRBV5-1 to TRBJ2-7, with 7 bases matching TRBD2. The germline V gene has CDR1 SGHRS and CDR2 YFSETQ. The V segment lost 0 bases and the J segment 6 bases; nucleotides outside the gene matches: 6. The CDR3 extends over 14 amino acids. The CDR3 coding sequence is TGCGCCAGCAGCTTGGGGACTAGTGTTCCCGAGCAGTACTTC. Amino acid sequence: CASSLGTSVPEQYF.

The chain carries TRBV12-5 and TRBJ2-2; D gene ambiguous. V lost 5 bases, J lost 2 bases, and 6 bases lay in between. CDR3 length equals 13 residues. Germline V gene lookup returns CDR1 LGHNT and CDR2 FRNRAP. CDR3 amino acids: CASGDRNTGELFF. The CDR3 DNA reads TGTGCTAGTGGTGACCGAAACACCGGGGAGCTGTTTTTT.

CDR3 in amino acids: CASSSISPYNEQFF. The CDR3 DNA follows: TGTGCCAGCAGCAGTATTTCCCCCTACAATGAGCAGTTCTTC. This chain uses TRBV7-2 with TRBJ2-1; D not certain. Trimming took 5 bases from V and 2 from J, leaving 10 bases between them. Germline assignment: CDR1 SGHTA and CDR2 FQGNSA. This CDR3 has 14 residues.

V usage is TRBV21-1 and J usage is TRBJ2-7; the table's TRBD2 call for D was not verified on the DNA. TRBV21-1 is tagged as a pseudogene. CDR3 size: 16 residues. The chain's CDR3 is CASSKIGAGGPYEQYF. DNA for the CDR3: TGTGCCAGCAGCAAAATAGGGGCTGGAGGGCCCTACGAGCAGTACTTC.

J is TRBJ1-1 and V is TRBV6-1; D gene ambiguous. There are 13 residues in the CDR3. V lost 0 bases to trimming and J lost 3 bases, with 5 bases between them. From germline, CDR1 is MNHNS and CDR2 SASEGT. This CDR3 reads CASSEAWHTEAFF. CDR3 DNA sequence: TGTGCCAGCAGTGAAGCGTGGCACACTGAAGCTTTCTTT.

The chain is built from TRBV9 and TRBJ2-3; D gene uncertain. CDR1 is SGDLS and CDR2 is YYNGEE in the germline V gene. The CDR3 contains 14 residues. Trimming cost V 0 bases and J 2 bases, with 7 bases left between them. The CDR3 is CASSVDPFTDTQYF. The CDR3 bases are TGTGCCAGCAGCGTAGACCCCTTCACAGATACGCAGTATTTT.

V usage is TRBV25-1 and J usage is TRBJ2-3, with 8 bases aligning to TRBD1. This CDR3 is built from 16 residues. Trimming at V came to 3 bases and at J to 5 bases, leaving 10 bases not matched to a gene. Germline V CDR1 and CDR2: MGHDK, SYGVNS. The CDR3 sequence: CASSESTGASLDTQYF. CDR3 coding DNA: TGTGCCAGCAGTGAGTCGACAGGGGCTTCTCTAGATACGCAGTATTTT.

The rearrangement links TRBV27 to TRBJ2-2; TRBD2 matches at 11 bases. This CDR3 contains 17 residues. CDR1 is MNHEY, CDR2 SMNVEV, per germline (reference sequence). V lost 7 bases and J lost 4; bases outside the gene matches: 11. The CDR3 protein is CASTRGGTSGTTGELFF. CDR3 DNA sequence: TGTGCCAGCACCCGGGGCGGGACTAGCGGAACCACCGGGGAGCTGTTTTTT.

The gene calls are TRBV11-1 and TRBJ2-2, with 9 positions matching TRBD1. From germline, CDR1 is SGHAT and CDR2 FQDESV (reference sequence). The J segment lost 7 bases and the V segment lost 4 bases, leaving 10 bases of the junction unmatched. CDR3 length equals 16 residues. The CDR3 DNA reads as TGTGCCAGCAGCTCGGACAGGGGAAAAAGGGGCGGGGAGCTGTTTTTT. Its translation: CASSSDRGKRGGELFF.

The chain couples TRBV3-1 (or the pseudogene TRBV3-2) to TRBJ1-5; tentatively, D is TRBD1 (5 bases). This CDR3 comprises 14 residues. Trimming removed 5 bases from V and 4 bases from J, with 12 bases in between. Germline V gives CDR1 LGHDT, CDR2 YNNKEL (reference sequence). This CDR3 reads CASSSGEGNQPQHF. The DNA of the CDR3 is TGTGCCAGCAGCTCCGGGGAGGGGAATCAGCCCCAGCATTTT.

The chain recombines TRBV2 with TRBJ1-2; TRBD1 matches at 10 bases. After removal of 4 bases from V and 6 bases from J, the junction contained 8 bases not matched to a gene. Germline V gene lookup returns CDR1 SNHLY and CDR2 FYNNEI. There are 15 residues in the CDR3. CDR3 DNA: TGTGCCAGCAGTGGGGACAGGGGTCTATATGATGGCTACACCTTC. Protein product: CASSGDRGLYDGYTF. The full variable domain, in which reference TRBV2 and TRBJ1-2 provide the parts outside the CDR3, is EPEVTQTPSHQVTQMGQEVILRCVPISNHLYFYWYRQILGQKVEFLVSFYNNEISEKSEIFDDQFSVERPDGSNFTLKIRSTKLEDSAMYFCASSGDRGLYDGYTFGSGTRLTVV.

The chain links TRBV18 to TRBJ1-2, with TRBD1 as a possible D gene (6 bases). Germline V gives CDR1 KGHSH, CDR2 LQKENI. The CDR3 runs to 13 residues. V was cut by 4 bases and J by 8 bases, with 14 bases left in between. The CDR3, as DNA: TGTGCCAGCTCACTCGGGCAGGGGCTGGGCTACACCTTC. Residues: CASSLGQGLGYTF.

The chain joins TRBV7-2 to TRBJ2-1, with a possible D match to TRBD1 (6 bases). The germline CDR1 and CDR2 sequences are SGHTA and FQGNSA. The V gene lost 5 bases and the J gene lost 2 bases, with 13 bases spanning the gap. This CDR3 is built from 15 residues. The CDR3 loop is CASSRHRDAYNEQFF. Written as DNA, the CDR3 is TGTGCCAGCAGCAGACACAGGGATGCCTACAATGAGCAGTTCTTC.

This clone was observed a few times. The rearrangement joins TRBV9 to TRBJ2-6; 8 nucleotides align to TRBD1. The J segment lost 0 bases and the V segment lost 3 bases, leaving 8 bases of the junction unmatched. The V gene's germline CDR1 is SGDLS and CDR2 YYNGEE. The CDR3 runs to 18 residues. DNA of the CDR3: TGTGCCAGCAGCGGCAGACAGGGGCCAAGCTCTGGGGCCAACGTCCTGACTTTC. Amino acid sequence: CASSGRQGPSSGANVLTF.

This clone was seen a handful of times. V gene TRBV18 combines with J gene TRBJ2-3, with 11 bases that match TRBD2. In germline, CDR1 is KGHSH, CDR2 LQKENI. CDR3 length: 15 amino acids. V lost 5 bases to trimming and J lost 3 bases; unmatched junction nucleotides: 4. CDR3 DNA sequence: TGTGCCAGCTCAGCTACTAGCGGGAGAACAGATACGCAGTATTTT. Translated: CASSATSGRTDTQYF. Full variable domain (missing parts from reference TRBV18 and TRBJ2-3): NAGVMQNPRHLVRRRGQEARLRCSPMKGHSHVYWYRQLPEEGLKFMVYLQKENIIDESGMPKERFSAEFPKEGPSILRIQQVVRGDSAAYFCASSATSGRTDTQYFGPGTRLTVL.

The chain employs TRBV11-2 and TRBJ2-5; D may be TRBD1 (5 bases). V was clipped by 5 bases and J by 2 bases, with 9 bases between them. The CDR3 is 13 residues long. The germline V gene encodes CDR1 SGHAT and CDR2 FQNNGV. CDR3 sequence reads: CASSRQLQETQYF. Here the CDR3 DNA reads TGTGCCAGCAGCAGACAGTTACAAGAGACCCAGTACTTC.

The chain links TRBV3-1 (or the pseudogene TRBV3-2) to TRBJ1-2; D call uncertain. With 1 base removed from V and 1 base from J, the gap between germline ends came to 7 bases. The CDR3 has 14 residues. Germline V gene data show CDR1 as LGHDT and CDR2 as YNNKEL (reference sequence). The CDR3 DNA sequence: TGTGCCAGCAGCCAAGGTCCGTTTAACTATGGCTACACCTTC. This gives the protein CASSQGPFNYGYTF.

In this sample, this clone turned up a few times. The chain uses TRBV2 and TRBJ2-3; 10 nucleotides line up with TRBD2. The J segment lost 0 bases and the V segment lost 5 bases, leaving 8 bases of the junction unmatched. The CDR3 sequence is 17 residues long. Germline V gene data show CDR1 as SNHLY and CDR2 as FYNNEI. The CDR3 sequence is CASSQTSGLTSTDTQYF. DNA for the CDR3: TGTGCCAGCAGTCAGACTAGCGGGCTTACTAGCACAGATACGCAGTATTTT.

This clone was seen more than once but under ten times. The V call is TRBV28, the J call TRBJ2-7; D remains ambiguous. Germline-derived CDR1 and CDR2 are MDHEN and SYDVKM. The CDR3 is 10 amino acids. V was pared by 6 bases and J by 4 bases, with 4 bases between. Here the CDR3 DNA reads TGTGCCAGCAGACGATACGAGCAGTACTTC. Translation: CASRRYEQYF.